This TCR beta chain came from a study of blood T cell repertoires in COVID-19. How the authors handled the data: Reference gene primer amplification gave nucleated cell count estimates. Assay: immunoSEQ multiplex PCR; the TCRdb copy retains only in-frame clones and omits some. V, J and clone size reflect that table, while D and trimming were determined from the DNA. The sample records about 100,000 clones, roughly 89% being singletons. CDR1 LNHDA and CDR2 SQIVND come from the germline V gene (reference sequence). CDR3 size: 14 residues. The trim removed 4 bases at V and 8 bases at J, leaving 5 bases unmatched.

This TCR came from a woman between 50 and 59 years old with COVID-19, enrolled during active disease. Sequencing was carried out using peripheral blood. This chain uses TRBV19 with TRBJ1-2; 12 nucleotides align to TRBD1. Here the CDR3 DNA reads TGTGCCAGTAGTACGGGACAGGGGGCTGGAGGCTACACCTTC. Translating gives CASSTGQGAGGYTF.